The present T cell receptor (beta chain) was sequenced within a study of T cell repertoires in cytomegalovirus infection. Study-level results: There were carriers of CMV plus the relevant HLA, and cumulative public TCR beta family frequency identified them.

TCRdb processed the reads anew with MiXCR; each CDR3 protein has one entry. The sample has more than 110,000 distinct CDR3 sequences, over 25% seen once. CDR3 length: 14 residues. Germline loops: CDR1 MGHDK, CDR2 SYGVNS. The V end was cut by 4 bases, the J end by 11 bases, with 20 bases between. On this clonotype: Its target is unknown.

Sequenced material: CD8+ T cells from cultured PBMCs, taken from culture after CMV antigen stimulation. The rearrangement joins TRBV25-1 to TRBJ1-1, with D tentatively TRBD1 (6 bases). The clonotype was recovered from a human donor in good health (CMV status not recorded). Some clones in this sample may be carry-over from other donors' samples. The CDR3: CASSGGLTGPSAFF. Here the CDR3 DNA reads TGTGCCAGCAGTGGGGGCCTTACAGGGCCCTCTGCTTTCTTT.